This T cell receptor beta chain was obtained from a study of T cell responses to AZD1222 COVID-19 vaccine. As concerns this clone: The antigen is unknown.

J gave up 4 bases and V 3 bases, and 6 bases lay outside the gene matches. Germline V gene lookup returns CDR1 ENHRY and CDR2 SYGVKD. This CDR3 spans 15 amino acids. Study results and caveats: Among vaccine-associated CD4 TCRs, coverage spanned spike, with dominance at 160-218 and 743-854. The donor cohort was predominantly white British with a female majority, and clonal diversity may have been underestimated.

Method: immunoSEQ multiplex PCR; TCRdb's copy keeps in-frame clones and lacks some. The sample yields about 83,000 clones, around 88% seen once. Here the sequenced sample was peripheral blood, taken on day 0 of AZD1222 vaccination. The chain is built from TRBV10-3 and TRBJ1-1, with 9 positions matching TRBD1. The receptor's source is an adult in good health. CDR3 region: CAISEAGQGPTEAFF. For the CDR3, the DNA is TGTGCCATCAGTGAAGCAGGACAGGGGCCCACTGAAGCTTTCTTT.